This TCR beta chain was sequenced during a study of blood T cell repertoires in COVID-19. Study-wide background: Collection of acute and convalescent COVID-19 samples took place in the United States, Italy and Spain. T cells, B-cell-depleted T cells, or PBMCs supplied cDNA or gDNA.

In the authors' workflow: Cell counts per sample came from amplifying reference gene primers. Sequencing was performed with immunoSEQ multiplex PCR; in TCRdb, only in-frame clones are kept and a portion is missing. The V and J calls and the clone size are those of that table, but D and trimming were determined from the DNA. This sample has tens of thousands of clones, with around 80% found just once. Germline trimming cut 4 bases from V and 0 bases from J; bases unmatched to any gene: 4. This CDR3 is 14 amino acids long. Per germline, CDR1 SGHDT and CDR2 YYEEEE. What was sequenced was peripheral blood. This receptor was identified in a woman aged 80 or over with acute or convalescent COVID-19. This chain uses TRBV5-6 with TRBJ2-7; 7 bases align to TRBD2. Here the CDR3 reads CASSRTGGSYEQYF. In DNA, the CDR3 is TGTGCCAGCAGCCGTACGGGGGGCTCCTACGAGCAGTACTTC.